This T cell receptor (beta chain) came from a study of beta chain features in type 1 diabetes. Study-level findings and limits: Small HLA sub-analyses could not settle whether HLA shapes TCRB rearrangement.

Every isolated RNA sample was fully reverse transcribed, so sequencing captured expressed TCRB transcripts. For naive, central memory and regulatory T cell samples, reads averaged roughly 3.7 million. The table came from immunoSEQ multiplex PCR; TCRdb's copy has only in-frame clones and leaves some out. Of under 250,000 clones listed, 25% to 30% are singletons. Via the markers CD45RO/CCR7/CD25/CD127/CD95/CD27, stem cell-like memory, regulatory, central memory and naive CD4+ cells were sorted. This clone was observed a handful of times. Its specificity is unknown. The sample was central memory CD4+ T cells from blood. The receptor was isolated from a young man in good health.

The CDR3 DNA is TGTGCCAGCAGCCCAACCTCTGGGGCCAACGTCCTGACTTTC. It specifies CASSPTSGANVLTF. This chain uses TRBV14 with TRBJ2-6; D uncertain. The germline CDR1 and CDR2 sequences are SGHDN and FVKESK. Trimming shortened V by 4 bases and J by 0 bases, and 4 bases separated the two germline ends. This CDR3 spans 14 amino acids.